This T cell receptor (beta chain) was documented in a study of blood T cells in healthy people across ages (dated by TCRdb to the mid-2010s). Turning to the overall study: In model experiments, template switching captured roughly one uniquely barcoded TCR beta cDNA molecule for every two T cells. To track age-related changes in TCR beta repertoire diversity, the study relied on deep sequencing normalized with unique cDNA molecular identifiers. The donors were split into four age groups: young (average roughly 15 years), middle-aged (over 35), aged (about 56) and long-lived (under 90). To avoid experimental bias, donors of different ages were spread randomly across the sequencing lanes. The study analyzed two additional independent replicas of 1 million unique cDNA reads from the same blood draw for two donors, one aged 18 to 29 and one aged 80 or older. Summary of the overall study and its limitations: Compared with the aged group, the long-lived group had more naive CD4+ T cells, fewer expanded clones and increased TCR diversity, suggesting age selection. Observed TCR beta diversity per million T cells fell roughly linearly with age, and a significant reduction was already apparent by age approximately 40. Bulk unsorted PBMC profiling prevented conclusive comparison of naive and antigen-experienced compartments. There was a strong correlation between observed TCR beta diversity and the percentage of naive T cells measured by flow cytometry. Because donor CMV infection status was unknown, age-related changes in expanded clonotypes were potentially confounded. Estimates of total diversity based on one million sequenced T cells were considered lower bounds and underestimates.

The approximately 41 donors, aged 6 to 90 years, were systemically healthy Caucasian individuals from Russia. Around 10 milliliters of peripheral blood were drawn from each donor into EDTA-treated Vacutainer tubes. PBMCs were isolated by Ficoll-Paque density-gradient centrifugation, with at least 7 million obtained per sample. Total RNA was extracted from PBMCs with Trizol reagent, with at least 5.5 micrograms obtained per sample. For every donor, an aliquot of PBMCs went through flow cytometry to measure the percentages of naive CD45RAhigh/CD27high T cells. To note about this clonotype: This receptor's antigen is unknown. Within one base of it there is no much larger clone, and no base qualities were kept.

Measured from the cysteine to the phenylalanine, the CDR3 is 13 residues long. The read is trimmed to its CDR3 DNA, 39 bases read in frame from base 1. For this chain, trimming is 2 bases at the V end and 13 bases at the J end, and the number of junction bases without a gene match is 4. Library preparation used 5' RACE. The data were produced on an Illumina HiSeq 2500. The second PCR ran for about 7 to 11 cycles and used a J-beta primer mix along with a sample-barcoded 5' primer. A unique molecular identifier was introduced onto each TCR beta cDNA molecule by a template-switch 5' adaptor carrying 12 random nucleotides. Each sample yielded at least 2.5 million CDR3-containing paired-end reads. The Mint cDNA synthesis kit, primed by a TRBC-specific oligonucleotide, was used to synthesize first-strand cDNA from all RNA. After uracil-DNA glycosylase treatment, a first 18-cycle PCR used universal primers M1SS and BC2_uni_R on all cDNA. Processing in the source paper ran as follows. For normalization, 1 million high-quality reads were randomly selected from each sample, with every read carrying a distinct molecular identifier. Instead of being binned into consensus sequences, reads with shared molecular identifiers were discarded. MiTCR, set to a Q25 quality threshold and the strictest error-elimination algorithm, was used for CDR3 identification, clonotype clustering and error correction. A nonparametric unseen species model with Euler transformation was used to estimate lower-bound total TCR beta diversity. The raw public data were reprocessed by TCRdb itself: fastp quality trimming at Q25, MiXCR clonotype calling, in-frame beta chains only. Rows with one shared CDR3 protein collapse into an entry with the most common genes and DNA. For this entry, the V and J calls and clone size follow TCRdb and not the study's own pipeline. The sample has around 1.5 million distinct CDR3 sequences on record, approximately 40% of them singletons. The ten biggest clones cover roughly 7.9% of the sample.

The rearrangement joined TRBV12-3 or TRBV12-4 to TRBJ2-1; 11 bases in the junction line up with TRBD2. This sequence was found in a woman aged 18-30 years in good health. The sample taken for sequencing was blood. The bases read TGTGCCAGCAGTTTAACTAGCGGGGGCGCCCAGTTCTTC. Translation gives CASSLTSGGAQFF.